This T cell receptor beta chain was retrieved from a study of blood T cell repertoires in COVID-19. At the level of the study: T cells, B-cell-depleted T cells, or PBMCs supplied cDNA or gDNA.

Germline loops: CDR1 MGHDK, CDR2 SYGVNS. The CDR3 is made up of 13 amino acids. The V and J ends lost 6 bases and 5 bases, in that order; junction bases with no gene match: 6. In the original processing: From reference gene primer amplification, estimates of nucleated cell counts were derived. Clones were read by immunoSEQ multiplex PCR, and TCRdb kept only the in-frame ones, dropping some. V and J calls and clone size are given by that table; D and trimming were obtained from the DNA. The sample lists 400,000 or so clones, roughly 90% seen once, with around 0.92% in the top ten. This clone was seen a single time.

The origin of this receptor is a man aged 18-30 years with COVID-19, enrolled during active disease. V usage is TRBV25-1 and J usage is TRBJ2-5, with 7 bases identical to TRBD2. The sequenced sample consisted of peripheral blood. The CDR3: CASSHQGGETQYF. The CDR3 bases are TGTGCCAGCAGCCATCAGGGAGGGGAGACCCAGTACTTC.